Below are 27 T cell receptor beta chains sequenced from a single sample in a study of T cell responses to AZD1222 COVID-19 vaccine. Produced via immunoSEQ multiplex PCR; TCRdb's table is partial and in-frame only. The data hold approximately 190,000 clones, with approximately 93% observed a single time. The sequences come from peripheral blood, collected 28 days after the second AZD1222 dose. The receptors were sampled from an adult who received the AZD1222 COVID-19 vaccine.

The chain is built from TRBV15 and TRBJ1-6; D uncertain. This CDR3 comprises 16 residues. The germline V gene encodes CDR1 LNHNV and CDR2 YYDKDF (reference sequence). Trimming pared 1 base from V and 0 bases from J, leaving 7 bases between. The CDR3 here is CATSRGGSSYNSPLHF. In nucleotides, the CDR3 is TGTGCCACCAGCAGAGGTGGTAGCTCCTATAATTCACCCCTCCACTTT.

The chain recombines TRBV6-5 with TRBJ2-7; D might be TRBD1 (6 bases). The V gene lost 0 bases and the J gene lost 5 bases, with 14 bases spanning the gap. The V gene's germline CDR1 is MNHEY and CDR2 SVGAGI. The CDR3 is made up of 15 amino acids. Here the CDR3 DNA reads TGTGCCAGCAGTTACTCGAGGGGGAGCGGAGACGAGCAGTACTTC. Its protein product is CASSYSRGSGDEQYF.

CDR3 residues: CASSDRDSNHQPQHF. CDR3 nucleotides: TGTGCCAGCAGTGACCGGGACAGTAACCATCAGCCCCAGCATTTT. The rearrangement links TRBV6-1 to TRBJ1-5; 7 positions agree with TRBD1. Germline CDR1 is MNHNS and CDR2 is SASEGT. Trimming took 3 bases from V and 5 from J; bases not matched to a gene: 7. This CDR3 is 15 amino acids long.

The V gene is TRBV24-1, the J gene TRBJ1-1; D ambiguous. The CDR3 loop spans 13 amino acids. Germline CDR1 and CDR2: KGHDR and SFDVKD. V lost 5 bases to trimming and J lost 2 bases, with 8 bases between them. The DNA for the CDR3 is TGTGCCACCAGTGGCCTCGGAAACACTGAAGCTTTCTTT. Its protein product is CATSGLGNTEAFF.

This chain joins TRBV7-3 and TRBJ1-2, with TRBD1 as a possible D gene (6 bases). The CDR3 runs to 13 residues. CDR1 and CDR2 from the germline V gene are SGHTA and FQGTGA. V lost 1 base to trimming and J lost 4 bases, with 7 bases between them. CDR3 coding DNA: TGTGCCAGCAGCTTAAAGGGGGGCTATGGCTACACCTTC. As protein: CASSLKGGYGYTF.

This clone came up once. This chain connects TRBV6-1 to TRBJ1-2, with D maybe TRBD1 (5 bases). This CDR3 has 13 residues. Trimming removed 2 bases from V and 3 bases from J, with 7 bases in between. Looked up from germline, CDR1 is MNHNS and CDR2 is SASEGT. CDR3 in amino acids: CASSELGHYGYTF. For the CDR3, the DNA is TGTGCCAGCAGTGAACTGGGACACTATGGCTACACCTTC.

The chain employs TRBV7-9 and TRBJ1-5, with 7 bases matching TRBD1. Losses at the gene ends were 3 bases for V and 8 bases for J; bases not matched to a gene: 1. Germline lookup yields CDR1 SEHNR and CDR2 FQNEAQ (reference sequence). The CDR3 loop spans 12 amino acids. The CDR3 DNA is TGTGCCAGCAGCTTCACAGGGGAGCCCCAGCATTTT. Translation: CASSFTGEPQHF.

This rearrangement joins TRBV5-1 to TRBJ2-7; 11 bases align to TRBD1. The CDR3 is 15 amino acids. J lost 6 bases, V lost 4 bases, and 9 bases had no gene match. The V gene's germline CDR1 is SGHRS and CDR2 YFSETQ. The CDR3 is CASSARTGGASEQYF. The CDR3 nucleotides are TGCGCCAGCAGCGCCCGGACAGGGGGCGCGTCCGAGCAGTACTTC.

The genes are TRBV5-4 and TRBJ1-4; TRBD1 is a possible D gene (5 bases). V was shortened by 4 bases and J by 5 bases, with 12 bases between the two germline ends. The CDR3 is 14 residues long. Germline V CDR1 and CDR2: SGHNT, YYREEE (reference sequence). CDR3 in amino acids: CASSAQGENEKLFF. As DNA, the CDR3 is TGTGCCAGCAGCGCGCAGGGAGAAAATGAAAAACTGTTTTTT. The complete variable domain, with remaining parts taken from reference TRBV5-4 and TRBJ1-4, reads ETGVTQSPTHLIKTRGQQVTLRCSSQSGHNTVSWYQQALGQGPQFIFQYYREEENGRGNFPPRFSGLQFPNYSSELNVNALELDDSALYLCASSAQGENEKLFFGSGTQLSVL.

This clone has a single count. V usage is TRBV2 and J usage is TRBJ2-3; TRBD2 matches 7 bases. With 1 base clipped from V and 2 bases from J, the junction kept 3 bases outside the gene matches. This CDR3 has 15 residues. Germline V gene sequence: CDR1 SNHLY, CDR2 FYNNEI. In DNA, the CDR3 is TGTGCCAGCAGTGAAGGGGGACTACTCACAGATACGCAGTATTTT. It translates to CASSEGGLLTDTQYF.

This chain connects TRBV9 to TRBJ1-3; no reliable D call. This CDR3 contains 11 residues. V dropped 6 bases and J dropped 1 base, with 2 bases sitting between them. The germline CDR1 and CDR2 sequences are SGDLS and YYNGEE. CDR3 protein: CASTSGNTIYF. For the CDR3, the DNA is TGTGCCAGCACTTCTGGAAACACCATATATTTT.

The V and J genes are TRBV3-1 (or the pseudogene TRBV3-2) and TRBJ1-1, with D hard to call. Trimming removed 5 bases from V and 1 base from J, with 5 bases in between. Germline lookup yields CDR1 LGHDT and CDR2 YNNKEL (reference sequence). CDR3 size: 12 residues. In nucleotides, the CDR3 is TGTGCCAGCAGCTACTCGAACACTGAAGCTTTCTTT. Its protein is CASSYSNTEAFF.

CDR3 sequence (DNA): TGTGCCAGCATTCCAGGGGGCTCGAACACTGAAGCTTTCTTT. Its protein is CASIPGGSNTEAFF. This chain uses TRBV6-5 with TRBJ1-1; 8 positions agree with TRBD1. J was trimmed by 1 base and V by 7 bases; bases with no gene match: 5. Germline V gene sequence: CDR1 MNHEY, CDR2 SVGAGI. The CDR3 is 14 amino acids.

This rearrangement joins TRBV5-1 to TRBJ1-2; 10 bases map to TRBD1. This CDR3 region has 14 residues. Per germline, CDR1 SGHRS and CDR2 YFSETQ. With V trimmed by 0 bases and J by 8 bases, 4 bases remained unmatched. CDR3 residues: CASSLGDRGHGYTF. The CDR3 DNA reads TGCGCCAGCAGCTTGGGGGACAGGGGACACGGCTACACCTTC.

The V gene is TRBV5-1, the J gene TRBJ2-2; tentatively, D is TRBD1 or TRBD2 (6 bases each). CDR3 length equals 17 residues. Germline values: CDR1 SGHRS, CDR2 YFSETQ. V was pared by 4 bases and J by 7 bases, with 23 bases between. The CDR3 coding sequence is TGCGCCAGCAGCACCCGACAAGGGGGGCGCTGGGTCGGGGAGCTGTTTTTT. It specifies CASSTRQGGRWVGELFF.

The chain carries TRBV29-1 and TRBJ2-3, with a possible D match to TRBD1 (6 bases). Trimming shortened V by 0 bases and J by 1 base, and 11 bases separated the two germline ends. The CDR3 is 15 residues long. Germline CDR1 SQVTM, CDR2 ANQGSEA. CDR3 residues: CSVEDGPGGTDTQYF. The CDR3 bases are TGCAGCGTTGAAGATGGGCCAGGGGGCACAGATACGCAGTATTTT.

This chain joins TRBV20-1 and TRBJ2-5; the match to TRBD2 covers 9 bases. V dropped 3 bases and J dropped 5; count of bases not matched to a gene: 13. Germline-derived CDR1 and CDR2 are DFQATT and SNEGSKA (reference sequence). CDR3 length equals 16 residues. CDR3 loop: CSASKTSGRGWETQYF. The DNA for the CDR3 is TGCAGTGCTAGTAAGACTAGCGGACGGGGCTGGGAGACCCAGTACTTC.

The sample holds one count of this clone. The V call is TRBV2, the J call TRBJ2-1, with 10 bases fitting TRBD2. This CDR3 has 16 amino acids. With 7 bases clipped from V and 7 bases from J, the junction kept 13 bases outside the gene matches. Germline-derived CDR1 and CDR2 are SNHLY and FYNNEI. Written as DNA, the CDR3 is TGTGCCAGCACCCTTGGGAGCGGGGGGGCCGAAAATGAGCAGTTCTTC. Protein sequence: CASTLGSGGAENEQFF. Together with reference TRBV2 and TRBJ2-1, the CDR3 gives the full variable domain: EPEVTQTPSHQVTQMGQEVILRCVPISNHLYFYWYRQILGQKVEFLVSFYNNEISEKSEIFDDQFSVERPDGSNFTLKIRSTKLEDSAMYFCASTLGSGGAENEQFFGPGTRLTVL.

J is TRBJ2-7 and V is TRBV28; D is uncertain. The CDR3 has 15 residues. Per germline, CDR1 MDHEN and CDR2 SYDVKM. V lost 6 bases, J lost 0 bases, and 15 bases lay in between. CDR3 sequence (DNA): TGTGCCAGCAGCCTCCCCTCGGCAGGCTCCTACGAGCAGTACTTC. Its translation: CASSLPSAGSYEQYF.

This chain connects TRBV13 to TRBJ2-7; 8 bases map to TRBD2. J lost 3 bases, V lost 5 bases, and 3 bases had no gene match. The germline V gene has CDR1 PRHDT and CDR2 FYEKMQ (reference sequence). The CDR3 is 13 residues long. CDR3 sequence: CASSTGLGYEQYF. In nucleotides, the CDR3 is TGTGCCAGCAGCACGGGACTAGGCTACGAGCAGTACTTC. The whole variable domain, filled in from reference TRBV13 and TRBJ2-7, reads AAGVIQSPRHLIKEKRETATLKCYPIPRHDTVYWYQQGPGQDPQFLISFYEKMQSDKGSIPDRFSAQQFSDYHSELNMSSLELGDSALYFCASSTGLGYEQYFGPGTRLTVT.

This chain joins TRBV7-2 and TRBJ1-1; TRBD1 agrees at 8 bases. V lost 5 bases, J lost 4 bases, and 3 bases stayed unmatched. The CDR3 spans 13 residues. Germline V gives CDR1 SGHTA, CDR2 FQGNSA. The CDR3 DNA reads TGTGCCAGCAGCATGACAGGGGCCACTGAAGCTTTCTTT. It encodes CASSMTGATEAFF. Based on the CDR3 plus reference TRBV7-2 and TRBJ1-1, the full variable domain is GAGVSQSPSNKVTEKGKDVELRCDPISGHTALYWYRQSLGQGLEFLIYFQGNSAPDKSGLPSDRFSAERTGGSVSTLTIQRTQQEDSAVYLCASSMTGATEAFFGQGTRLTVV.

This clone appeared a single time. Other nucleotide sequences from this sample produce the same CDR3. The rearrangement links TRBV12-3 or TRBV12-4 to TRBJ2-2; D is perhaps TRBD1 (6 bases). This CDR3 has 13 residues. Trimming left V 7 bases short and J 1 base short, with 7 bases between. The CDR3 DNA is TGTGCCAGCAAGACAGGGAACACCGGGGAGCTGTTTTTT. Its protein product is CASKTGNTGELFF.

This rearrangement joins TRBV12-5 to TRBJ1-3, with unresolved D. Germline CDR1 and CDR2: LGHNT and FRNRAP. CDR3 length: 13 amino acids. The V end was cut by 2 bases, the J end by 5 bases, with 7 bases between. CDR3: CASGLSSRNTIYF. The CDR3 coding sequence is TGTGCTAGTGGTTTGTCCTCACGAAACACCATATATTTT.

V usage is TRBV5-5 and J usage is TRBJ1-2; no clear D. CDR3 length equals 13 residues. V was clipped by 2 bases and J by 7 bases, with 12 bases between them. Germline-derived CDR1 and CDR2 are SGHKS and YYEKEE (reference sequence). CDR3 DNA sequence: TGTGCCAGCAGCTTATTGCCCACTGGTGGCTACACCTTC. Its protein product is CASSLLPTGGYTF.

This clone appeared once. The chain uses TRBV7-9 and TRBJ1-3, with D hard to call. V was clipped by 5 bases and J by 8 bases, with 16 bases between them. The CDR3 contains 14 residues. The germline V gene has CDR1 SEHNR and CDR2 FQNEAQ (reference sequence). CDR3 sequence reads: CASSPRGLRDTIYF. The CDR3 region has the DNA TGTGCCAGCAGCCCCCGCGGTTTAAGAGACACCATATATTTT.

Of note for this clone: Other DNA sequences in the same sample also yield this CDR3. The chain recombines TRBV6-5 with TRBJ1-1; TRBD1 matches at 8 bases. This CDR3 spans 13 amino acids. Trimming at V came to 5 bases and at J to 2 bases, leaving 1 base not matched to a gene. The germline gives CDR1 MNHEY, CDR2 SVGAGI. The CDR3 nucleotides are TGTGCCAGCAGTCCAGGGGGCAACACTGAAGCTTTCTTT. This translates into CASSPGGNTEAFF.

The V and J genes are TRBV18 and TRBJ1-1, with TRBD1 matching over 9 bases. Trimming cost V 2 bases and J 6 bases; bases outside gene matches: 13. This CDR3 is 17 amino acids long. Germline V gene data show CDR1 as KGHSH and CDR2 as LQKENI. As DNA, the CDR3 is TGTGCCAGCTCACCAGTAAGTCGGACAGGGGCTAGCGCTGAAGCTTTCTTT. Encoded protein: CASSPVSRTGASAEAFF. Full variable domain (rest looked up from reference TRBV18 and TRBJ1-1): NAGVMQNPRHLVRRRGQEARLRCSPMKGHSHVYWYRQLPEEGLKFMVYLQKENIIDESGMPKERFSAEFPKEGPSILRIQQVVRGDSAAYFCASSPVSRTGASAEAFFGQGTRLTVV.